This TCR beta chain was identified in a study of cytomegalovirus exposure and HLA in healthy donors. The PCR had 60 Vbeta and 13 Jbeta primers. Per the study methods: As a later analysis found, there were tens of millions of unique TCR beta chains, of which around 9.9 million were shared. Only in-frame clones appear in the TCRdb table, and some are missing; sequencing was by immunoSEQ multiplex PCR. V, J and clone size are those of that table, while D and trimming were read from the DNA. The top ten clones hold over 0.3% of a sample with roughly 250,000 clones, 75% to 90% of them seen once. Sequenced material: PBMCs. The clonotype originates from a girl aged 2 to 9 in good health and CMV-seronegative.

CDR3 residues: CASTEAGTGTSGANVLTF. CDR3 DNA: TGTGCCAGTACAGAGGCGGGGACAGGGACCTCTGGGGCCAACGTCCTGACTTTC. The rearrangement links TRBV19 to TRBJ2-6, with 9 nucleotides matching TRBD1. This CDR3 has 18 amino acids. Germline assignment: CDR1 LNHDA and CDR2 SQIVND (reference sequence). V shed 7 bases and J 0 bases; nucleotides not matched to a gene: 10.